These 25 T cell receptor beta chains share one sample of origin, sequenced in a study of T-cell memory formation after mild COVID-19. TCRdb re-called the 5' RACE reads through MiXCR, storing one row per CDR3 protein. The sample gives around 200,000 distinct CDR3 sequences, about 18% of which show up once; roughly 3.9% is in the top ten. Source material: PBMCs or a T cell subset sorted from them (not recorded which). These TCRs come from a man younger than 30 who had mild COVID-19 (a few samples of this study predate the infection). Cell type and time point are not known.

The V gene is TRBV5-1, the J gene TRBJ1-5, with unresolved D. CDR1 is SGHRS, CDR2 YFSETQ, per germline. The length of the CDR3 is 14 residues. Trimming left V 4 bases short and J 2 bases short, with 10 bases between. In DNA form, the CDR3 reads TGCGCCAGCAGCGCGGGCGGGGGCAATCAGCCCCAGCATTTT. The encoded protein is CASSAGGGNQPQHF.

This clonotype has at least ten counts. This chain uses TRBV5-1 with TRBJ2-5; TRBD2 agrees at 7 bases. Germline V CDR1 and CDR2: SGHRS, YFSETQ. V was clipped by 0 bases and J by 3 bases; unmatched bases: 5. The CDR3 contains 15 residues. The DNA for the CDR3 is TGCGCCAGCAGCTTGGACGGGACTACCGAAGAGACCCAGTACTTC. It is translated as CASSLDGTTEETQYF.

In this sample, this clonotype turned up a few times. The rearrangement joins TRBV5-1 to TRBJ2-2, with 13 bases identical to TRBD2. The CDR3 contains 16 residues. V was pared by 4 bases and J by 5 bases, with 5 bases of the junction left unmatched. The germline V gene encodes CDR1 SGHRS and CDR2 YFSETQ. The CDR3 nucleotides are TGCGCCAGCAGCCGACTAGCGGGGGGATCTACCGGGGAGCTGTTTTTT. As protein: CASSRLAGGSTGELFF.

This clonotype was counted between two and nine times. The chain employs TRBV7-9 and TRBJ2-7, with 9 positions matching TRBD1. The CDR3 extends over 14 amino acids. Germline lookup yields CDR1 SEHNR and CDR2 FQNEAQ (reference sequence). The V gene end was trimmed by 5 bases and the J gene end by 2 bases; junction bases not matched to a gene: 4. In nucleotides, the CDR3 is TGTGCCAGCAGCCGGACAGGGGAGGCCTACGAGCAGTACTTC. It translates to CASSRTGEAYEQYF.

The chain links TRBV18 to TRBJ2-3; 11 bases fit TRBD2. V was pared by 5 bases and J by 5 bases, with 9 bases of the junction left unmatched. This CDR3 has 16 amino acids. Per germline, CDR1 KGHSH and CDR2 LQKENI. The CDR3: CASSRLLAGVGDTQYF. The CDR3 bases are TGTGCCAGCTCAAGATTACTAGCGGGGGTCGGAGATACGCAGTATTTT. The complete variable domain, with remaining parts taken from reference TRBV18 and TRBJ2-3, reads NAGVMQNPRHLVRRRGQEARLRCSPMKGHSHVYWYRQLPEEGLKFMVYLQKENIIDESGMPKERFSAEFPKEGPSILRIQQVVRGDSAAYFCASSRLLAGVGDTQYFGPGTRLTVL.

This clonotype was observed a handful of times. This chain uses TRBV20-1 with TRBJ2-7; D uncertain. Germline V lookup: CDR1 DFQATT, CDR2 SNEGSKA (reference sequence). Trimming pared 5 bases from V and 2 bases from J, leaving 10 bases between. The CDR3 spans 12 residues. The CDR3: CSAVEVPYEQYF. CDR3 sequence (DNA): TGCAGTGCTGTTGAGGTACCCTACGAGCAGTACTTC.

This chain connects TRBV6-5 to TRBJ2-6; maybe TRBD2 (6 bases). The CDR3 loop spans 19 amino acids. The germline CDR1 and CDR2 sequences are MNHEY and SVGAGI. V shed 2 bases and J shed 0 bases, with 17 bases lying between them. CDR3 sequence (DNA): TGTGCCAGCAGTTACGCACCCCCGGGACTCAACTCTGGGGCCAACGTCCTGACTTTC. Translation gives CASSYAPPGLNSGANVLTF.

This clonotype has a handful of counts. This chain links TRBV6-5 with TRBJ2-5, with a possible D match to TRBD2 (6 bases). There are 16 residues in the CDR3. Germline CDR1 is MNHEY and CDR2 is SVGAGI. The germline V and J ends were trimmed by 6 bases and 1 base, with 18 bases remaining between them. The CDR3 DNA sequence: TGTGCCAGCAGCCACGGTTGGATGGGACTCCAAGAGACCCAGTACTTC. Translated, it gives CASSHGWMGLQETQYF.

This clonotype was counted a few times. The chain uses TRBV4-1 and TRBJ2-6; D gene unclear. The CDR3 has 16 amino acids. Germline V CDR1 and CDR2: MGHRA, YSYEKL. The V end was cut by 0 bases, the J end by 4 bases, with 10 bases between. The CDR3 DNA is TGCGCCAGCAGCCAAGATCCCGCAGGCGGGGCCAACGTCCTGACTTTC. It encodes CASSQDPAGGANVLTF.

This clonotype occurred a few times. The chain links TRBV5-1 to TRBJ2-3; a weak D match, TRBD2 (7 bases). V lost 4 bases and J lost 5, with 14 bases in between. CDR3 size: 14 residues. Germline values: CDR1 SGHRS, CDR2 YFSETQ. The chain's CDR3 is CASSAGAAGDTQYF. The CDR3 DNA follows: TGCGCCAGCAGCGCGGGGGCGGCGGGAGATACGCAGTATTTT.

Only a few counts were recorded for this clonotype. The genes are TRBV7-2 and TRBJ2-3, with unresolved D. Looked up from germline, CDR1 is SGHTA and CDR2 is FQGNSA. This CDR3 contains 15 residues. Trimming removed 5 bases from V and 4 bases from J, with 16 bases in between. The CDR3 nucleotides are TGTGCCAGCAGCGGCGACTGGGCGGTATCAGATACGCAGTATTTT. It codes for CASSGDWAVSDTQYF.

The chain combines TRBV12-3 or TRBV12-4 with TRBJ1-4; maybe TRBD1 (5 bases). Trimming removed 3 bases from V and 8 bases from J, with 10 bases in between. CDR3 size: 13 residues. CDR3 sequence reads: CASSLAGLEKLFF. In DNA form, the CDR3 reads TGTGCCAGCAGTTTGGCAGGGCTGGAAAAACTGTTTTTT.

This clonotype was observed a handful of times. The CDR3 sequence is CASSSTYRDSYGYTF. Here the CDR3 DNA reads TGCGCCAGCAGCTCAACCTACCGGGACAGCTATGGCTACACCTTC. The gene calls are TRBV5-1 and TRBJ1-2; 7 bases match TRBD1. After removal of 3 bases from V and 4 bases from J, the junction contained 9 bases not matched to a gene. The CDR3 has 15 amino acids. The germline V gene encodes CDR1 SGHRS and CDR2 YFSETQ.

This clonotype was picked up one time. Relative to the germline gene, one junction end is altered; a read error may explain this. In DNA, the CDR3 is TGCGCCAGCAGCTATTCCGGGGGGAGAGAGAACAGTCAGTACTTC. The encoded protein is CASSYSGGRENSQYF. The rearrangement joins TRBV5-1 to TRBJ2-4, with 7 bases aligning to TRBD2. The CDR3 consists of 15 residues. The germline gives CDR1 SGHRS, CDR2 YFSETQ.

This clonotype has more than one count but fewer than ten. This chain connects TRBV7-9 to TRBJ1-3; D unresolved. This CDR3 spans 12 amino acids. The V end lost 1 base, the J end lost 9 bases, and 7 bases lay between the germline ends. The germline V gene has CDR1 SEHNR and CDR2 FQNEAQ (reference sequence). The CDR3 loop is CASSLESPTIYF. CDR3 bases: TGTGCCAGCAGCTTAGAGTCGCCCACCATATATTTT.

This clonotype was detected ten times or more. The chain employs TRBV7-6 and TRBJ2-1, with D hard to call. Between the trimmed V and J ends, which lost 0 bases and 8 bases, there was a span of 11 bases. Germline assignment: CDR1 SGHVS and CDR2 FNYEAQ. This CDR3 spans 14 amino acids. CDR3 amino acids: CASSLASRYDEQFF. The DNA of the CDR3 is TGTGCCAGCAGCTTAGCGTCCCGGTATGATGAGCAGTTCTTC.

The rearrangement joins TRBV9 to TRBJ2-2; no clear D gene. This CDR3 is built from 13 residues. CDR1 and CDR2 from the germline V gene are SGDLS and YYNGEE. The V and J ends lost 1 base and 4 bases respectively, with 5 bases between them. CDR3 amino acids: CASSVTATGELFF. The CDR3 coding sequence is TGTGCCAGCAGCGTAACGGCCACCGGGGAGCTGTTTTTT.

Only a few counts were recorded for this clonotype. The V call is TRBV7-8, the J call TRBJ2-2; TRBD1 or TRBD2 may be the D gene (6 bases each). Trimming left V 5 bases short and J 0 bases short, with 13 bases between. This CDR3 is 16 amino acids long. Germline loops: CDR1 SGHVS, CDR2 FQNEAQ. The CDR3 nucleotides read TGTGCCAGCAGCGCCGGCGGGACAACGAACACCGGGGAGCTGTTTTTT. It translates to CASSAGGTTNTGELFF.

This clonotype showed up just a few times. The chain carries TRBV5-1 and TRBJ1-2, with 8 bases fitting TRBD1. The V gene's germline CDR1 is SGHRS and CDR2 YFSETQ. This CDR3 has 15 residues. Trimming cost V 2 bases and J 7 bases; bases outside gene matches: 10. DNA for the CDR3: TGCGCCAGCAGCTTCGATCCTCGGACAGGGACTGGCTACACCTTC. Translation: CASSFDPRTGTGYTF.

This clonotype was recorded at least ten times. The rearrangement joins TRBV12-3 or TRBV12-4 to TRBJ2-5, with D unresolved. The CDR3 consists of 12 residues. V lost 7 bases and J 5 bases, leaving 11 bases between the germline ends. The CDR3 bases are TGTGCCAGCACAACCCTCCTGGAGACCCAGTACTTC. Translated: CASTTLLETQYF.

This clonotype was counted only a few times. The V call is TRBV11-2, the J call TRBJ2-2, with no clear D. Trimming removed 5 bases at V and 6 bases at J, with 10 bases between. The CDR3 consists of 13 residues. CDR1 and CDR2 from the germline V gene are SGHAT and FQNNGV. The CDR3 region is CASSPRTAGELFF. The CDR3 nucleotides read TGTGCCAGCAGCCCCAGGACGGCCGGGGAGCTGTTTTTT. Supplemented by reference TRBV11-2 and TRBJ2-2, the full variable domain reads EAGVAQSPRYKIIEKRQSVAFWCNPISGHATLYWYQQILGQGPKLLIQFQNNGVVDDSQLPKDRFSAERLKGVDSTLKIQPAKLEDSAVYLCASSPRTAGELFFGEGSRLTVL.

This clonotype was seen a few times. CDR3 sequence reads: CASRADKETQYF. CDR3 bases: TGCGCCAGCAGGGCGGACAAAGAGACCCAGTACTTC. The V and J genes are TRBV5-1 and TRBJ2-5; TRBD1 is a possible D gene (5 bases). Germline loops: CDR1 SGHRS, CDR2 YFSETQ. Trimming pared 5 bases from V and 3 bases from J, leaving 8 bases between. The CDR3 is made up of 12 amino acids.

This chain links TRBV5-1 with TRBJ2-6; TRBD1 aligns across 8 bases. Losses at the gene ends were 3 bases for V and 0 bases for J; bases not matched to a gene: 2. Per the germline V gene, CDR1 is SGHRS and CDR2 is YFSETQ. The CDR3 runs 16 residues. For the CDR3, the DNA is TGCGCCAGCAGCTGGGACAGGAGCTCTGGGGCCAACGTCCTGACTTTC. Translation gives CASSWDRSSGANVLTF.

This clonotype was detected many times. The rearrangement links TRBV4-3 to TRBJ1-2; D not resolved. V shed 4 bases and J shed 8 bases, with 14 bases lying between them. CDR3 length: 13 amino acids. Per the germline V gene, CDR1 is LGHNA and CDR2 is YSLEER. CDR3 sequence: CASSRRIGEGYTF. The DNA of the CDR3 is TGCGCCAGCAGCCGGCGTATCGGAGAGGGCTACACCTTC.

V usage is TRBV7-2 and J usage is TRBJ2-7; 10 positions agree with TRBD1. Germline lookup yields CDR1 SGHTA and CDR2 FQGNSA. J was trimmed by 2 bases and V by 1 base; bases with no gene match: 2. This CDR3 has 15 amino acids. This chain's CDR3 is CASSLVGTGAYEQYF. The CDR3 nucleotides are TGTGCCAGCAGCTTAGTTGGGACAGGGGCCTACGAGCAGTACTTC.